This T cell receptor beta chain was observed in a study of blood T cell repertoires in COVID-19. The table came from immunoSEQ multiplex PCR; TCRdb's copy has only in-frame clones and leaves some out. The repertoire has fewer than 120,000 clones, around 74% of them found once; the top ten carry around 7.3%. This TCR was sampled from a woman aged 55 to 70 with acute or convalescent COVID-19. Sequenced sample: peripheral blood.

CDR3 coding DNA: TGTGCCAGCAGTTACGGAGATAATTCACCCCTCCACTTT. It specifies CASSYGDNSPLHF. The V gene is TRBV6-6, the J gene TRBJ1-6; unclear D gene. Germline values: CDR1 MNHNY, CDR2 SVGAGI (reference sequence). The length of the CDR3 is 13 residues. Trimming removed 2 bases from V and 5 bases from J, with 4 bases in between.